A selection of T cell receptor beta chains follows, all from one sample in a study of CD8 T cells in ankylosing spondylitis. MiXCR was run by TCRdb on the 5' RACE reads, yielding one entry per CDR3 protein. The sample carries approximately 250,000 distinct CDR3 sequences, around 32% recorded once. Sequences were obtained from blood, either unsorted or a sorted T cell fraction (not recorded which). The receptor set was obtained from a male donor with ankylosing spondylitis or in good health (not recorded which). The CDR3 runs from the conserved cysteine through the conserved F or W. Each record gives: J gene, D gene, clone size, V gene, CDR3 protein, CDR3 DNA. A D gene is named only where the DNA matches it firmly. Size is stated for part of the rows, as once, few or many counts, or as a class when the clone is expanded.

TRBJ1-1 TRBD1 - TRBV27 CASSVRDRGTEAFF TGTGCCAGCAGTGTCCGGGACAGGGGCACTGAAGCTTTCTTT
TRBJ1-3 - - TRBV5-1 CASSPGREGNTIYF TGCGCCAGCAGCCCAGGGCGCGAGGGAAACACCATATATTTT
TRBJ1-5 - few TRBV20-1 CSAADRSNQPQHF TGCAGTGCTGCCGACAGGAGCAATCAGCCCCAGCATTTT
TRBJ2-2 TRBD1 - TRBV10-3 CAISETDREPGELFF TGTGCCATCAGTGAGACCGACAGGGAGCCCGGGGAGCTGTTTTTT
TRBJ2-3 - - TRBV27 CASSPLMVAADTQYF TGTGCCAGCAGTCCACTCATGGTGGCAGCAGATACGCAGTATTTT
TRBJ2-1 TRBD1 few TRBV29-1 CSVEGQGFTYNEQFF TGCAGCGTTGAAGGACAGGGGTTTACCTACAATGAGCAGTTCTTC
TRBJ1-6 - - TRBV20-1 CSASLGSYNSPLHF TGCAGTGCTAGTCTCGGCTCCTATAATTCACCCCTCCACTTT
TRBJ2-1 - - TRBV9 CASSVDTTRSHNEQFF TGTGCCAGCAGCGTAGACACTACAAGGTCGCACAATGAGCAGTTCTTC
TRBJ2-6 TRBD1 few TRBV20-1 CSAPRTGVRTSGANVLTF TGCAGTGCTCCCCGGACAGGGGTGAGAACCTCTGGGGCCAACGTCCTGACTTTC
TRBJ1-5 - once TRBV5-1 CASSPGTNSNQPQHF TGCGCCAGCAGCCCTGGGACAAATAGCAATCAGCCCCAGCATTTT
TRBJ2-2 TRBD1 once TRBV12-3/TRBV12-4 CASSLPGTGVTGELFF TGTGCCAGCAGTTTACCAGGGACAGGGGTGACCGGGGAGCTGTTTTTT
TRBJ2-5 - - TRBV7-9 CASSPPLGWTQYF TGTGCCAGCAGCCCCCCACTGGGATGGACCCAGTACTTC
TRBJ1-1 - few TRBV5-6 CASTYAGGIEAFF TGTGCCAGCACCTACGCGGGGGGGATTGAAGCTTTCTTT
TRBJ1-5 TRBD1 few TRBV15 CATSRGQLNQPQHF TGTGCCACCAGCAGGGGACAGCTTAATCAGCCCCAGCATTTT
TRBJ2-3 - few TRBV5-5 CASLRGTTDTQYF TGTGCCAGTCTTCGGGGGACCACAGATACGCAGTATTTT
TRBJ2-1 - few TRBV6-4 CASSDYTDNEQFF TGTGCCAGCAGTGACTATACGGACAATGAGCAGTTCTTC
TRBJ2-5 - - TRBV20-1 CSAPPEVDQETQYF TGCAGTGCCCCCCCTGAGGTGGATCAAGAGACCCAGTACTTC
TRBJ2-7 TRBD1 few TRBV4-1 CASSREGTGSSYEQYF TGCGCCAGCAGCAGGGAAGGGACAGGGAGCTCCTACGAGCAGTACTTC
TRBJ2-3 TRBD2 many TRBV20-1 CSASRTSGVADTQYF TGCAGTGCTAGCCGGACTAGCGGGGTCGCAGATACGCAGTATTTT
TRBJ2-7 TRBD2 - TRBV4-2 CASSQEERGGRYEQYF TGTGCCAGCAGCCAAGAGGAGCGGGGGGGCAGGTACGAGCAGTACTTC
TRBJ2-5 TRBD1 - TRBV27 CASSTPSGTGWGQETQYF TGTGCCAGCAGTACTCCCTCCGGGACAGGGTGGGGTCAAGAGACCCAGTACTTC
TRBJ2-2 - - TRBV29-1 CSVDLGISNTGELFF TGCAGCGTTGATCTAGGCATTTCGAACACCGGGGAGCTGTTTTTT
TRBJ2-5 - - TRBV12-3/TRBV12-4 CASSVEPTQETQYF TGTGCCAGCAGTGTGGAACCCACACAGGAGACCCAGTACTTC
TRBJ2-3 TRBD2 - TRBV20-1 CSAASGGATDTQYF TGCAGTGCCGCTAGCGGGGGGGCCACAGATACGCAGTATTTT
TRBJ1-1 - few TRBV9 CASSVEEGPDPEAFF TGTGCCAGCAGCGTAGAAGAGGGCCCGGACCCTGAAGCTTTCTTT
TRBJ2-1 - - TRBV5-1 CASSPVWGATYNEQFF TGCGCCAGCAGTCCCGTGTGGGGGGCTACCTACAATGAGCAGTTCTTC
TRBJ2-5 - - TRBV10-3 CAISRGAGRETQYF TGTGCCATCAGCCGAGGGGCGGGAAGGGAGACCCAGTACTTC
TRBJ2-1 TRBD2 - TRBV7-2 CASSTTAGYNEQFF TGTGCCAGCAGTACGACAGCGGGGTACAATGAGCAGTTCTTC
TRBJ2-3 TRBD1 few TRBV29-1 CSVEEGQEVYF TGCAGCGTTGAAGAGGGACAGGAAGTGTATTTT
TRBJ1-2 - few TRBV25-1 CASSGSPDRTDYGYTF TGTGCCAGCAGTGGTTCCCCGGACAGAACTGACTATGGCTACACCTTC
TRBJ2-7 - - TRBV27 CASSLQGRGEQYF TGTGCCAGCAGTTTGCAGGGTAGGGGCGAGCAGTACTTC
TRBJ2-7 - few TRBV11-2 CASSTGNSYEQYF TGTGCCAGCAGCACCGGGAACTCCTACGAGCAGTACTTC
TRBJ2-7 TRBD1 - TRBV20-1 CSARSLGAQGAYEQYF TGCAGTGCTAGATCCCTGGGGGCGCAGGGGGCCTACGAGCAGTACTTC
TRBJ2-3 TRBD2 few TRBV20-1 CSALQPGGYPQYF TGCAGTGCTCTCCAACCGGGGGGGTATCCGCAGTATTTT
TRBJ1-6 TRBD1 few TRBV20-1 CTSSRDRVNSPLHF TGCACCTCCTCCCGGGACAGGGTCAATTCACCCCTCCACTTT